The 18 T cell receptor beta chains listed next were all sequenced from one sample in a study of preoperative IRX-2 immunotherapy in early breast cancer. Treatment described: preoperative locoregional IRX-2 cytokine immunotherapy. Sequencing was performed with immunoSEQ multiplex PCR; in TCRdb, only in-frame clones are kept and a portion is missing. This table has about 98,000 clones, 86% appearing once. Sequences were derived from tumor tissue, sampled after IRX-2 immunotherapy. All receptors derive from a human donor with breast cancer.

This clone appeared a single time. The part of the CDR3 DNA that was read is TGTGCCAGCAGTTTGTCCCCTTCAGTGGCCAAC. Translating gives CASSLSPSVAN. Given in full, the CDR3 is CASSLSPSVANVLTF. This chain connects TRBV28 to TRBJ2-6; D remains ambiguous. The CDR3 end lies 4 residues beyond the end of the read and is filled in from the germline J gene. Germline V gene data show CDR1 as MDHEN and CDR2 as SYDVKM. Trimming cost V 3 bases and J 6 bases, with 12 bases left between them. The CDR3 totals 15 residues.

The chain carries TRBV28 and TRBJ1-1; D call uncertain. The CDR3 loop spans 14 amino acids. Germline values: CDR1 MDHEN, CDR2 SYDVKM. V lost 5 bases to trimming and J lost 1 base, with 11 bases between them. The CDR3 loop is CASSPNDWNTEAFF. CDR3 coding DNA: TGTGCCAGCAGTCCCAACGACTGGAACACTGAAGCTTTCTTT.

J is TRBJ1-2 and V is TRBV28; D perhaps matches TRBD1 (5 bases). V shed 3 bases and J shed 8 bases, with 13 bases lying between them. This CDR3 is 13 amino acids long. The V gene's germline CDR1 is MDHEN and CDR2 SYDVKM. CDR3 loop: CASSFREALGYTF. CDR3 sequence (DNA): TGTGCCAGCAGTTTCAGGGAGGCGCTCGGCTACACCTTC.

This clone was detected a few times. The CDR3 loop is CASRGILRNTIYF. In DNA, the CDR3 is TGTGCCAGCAGGGGAATCTTGCGGAACACCATATATTTT. V usage is TRBV6-8 and J usage is TRBJ1-3; D is uncertain. The CDR3 is 13 residues long. Deletions cut 6 bases from V and 7 bases from J, with 13 bases between. Germline values: CDR1 MNHGY, CDR2 SAAAGT.

In the case of this clone: At the DNA level, this CDR3 is encoded by other sequences in the same sample as well. The V call is TRBV6-8, the J call TRBJ2-7; D is undetermined. Germline CDR1 reads MNHGY; CDR2 reads SAAAGT. V lost 0 bases and J lost 0, with 3 bases in between. CDR3 length equals 13 residues. The CDR3 loop reads CASSYSRSYEQYF. CDR3 nucleotide sequence: TGTGCCAGCAGTTACTCTCGCTCCTACGAGCAGTACTTC.

This chain joins TRBV7-5 and TRBJ1-2; the D call TRBD1 from the table was never checked on the DNA. TRBV7-5 counts as a pseudogene. The CDR3 is made up of 16 amino acids. The CDR3 DNA sequence: TGTGCCAGCAGCGGGGGCAACAGGGCCCGCGGGTTGGGCTACACCTTC. Its protein product is CASSGGNRARGLGYTF.

In its sample, this clone was seen once. This chain connects TRBV4-1 to TRBJ1-1; tentatively, D is TRBD1 (5 bases). There are 13 residues in the CDR3. CDR1 and CDR2 from the germline V gene are MGHRA and YSYEKL. V shed 1 base and J shed 5 bases, with 8 bases lying between them. Here the CDR3 reads CASSQVGGTEAFF. As DNA, the CDR3 is TGCGCCAGCAGCCAAGTTGGGGGGACTGAAGCTTTCTTT.

The chain uses TRBV30 and TRBJ1-1; D is possibly TRBD1 (5 bases). Between the trimmed V and J ends, which lost 3 bases and 4 bases, there was a span of 12 bases. The CDR3 loop spans 13 amino acids. Looked up from germline, CDR1 is GTSNPN and CDR2 is SVGIG (reference sequence). The CDR3 loop reads CAWSRVGRTEAFF. The CDR3 DNA reads TGTGCCTGGAGCAGGGTTGGTCGCACTGAAGCTTTCTTT.

This clone was counted only a few times. This chain joins TRBV6-8 and TRBJ1-2; TRBD1 agrees at 7 bases. CDR3 length: 15 residues. Germline V gene sequence: CDR1 MNHGY, CDR2 SAAAGT. V lost 5 bases, J lost 5 bases, and 11 bases stayed unmatched. CDR3 protein: CASSSGDSGFYGYTF. The CDR3 bases are TGTGCCAGCAGTAGCGGGGACAGTGGTTTTTATGGCTACACCTTC.

This chain links TRBV5-1 with TRBJ2-7; D not resolved. The CDR3 has 17 amino acids. CDR1 and CDR2 (germline): SGHRS, YFSETQ. Trimming removed 4 bases from V and 4 bases from J, with 24 bases in between. Here the CDR3 reads CASSPSGLSAGGYEQYF. CDR3 coding DNA: TGCGCCAGCAGCCCCTCGGGCCTCTCAGCCGGTGGGTACGAGCAGTACTTC.

As regards this clone: One end of the junction varies from germline; a read error may be responsible. The rearrangement uses TRBV6-8 and TRBJ2-1; TRBD2 matches 7 bases. The CDR3 totals 16 residues. Germline V lookup: CDR1 MNHGY, CDR2 SAAAGT. The CDR3 is CAISQREGLSYNEQFF. The CDR3 DNA is TGTGCCATCAGTCAAAGGGAGGGGCTGTCCTACAATGAGCAGTTCTTC.

The chain carries TRBV30 and TRBJ1-2; D is ambiguous. V dropped 0 bases and J dropped 8 bases, with 13 bases sitting between them. The CDR3 extends over 13 amino acids. Germline CDR1 GTSNPN, CDR2 SVGIG (reference sequence). The CDR3 DNA follows: TGTGCCTGGAGTGTAACGGTGCGGGGAGGCTACACCTTC. Its translation is CAWSVTVRGGYTF.

The rearrangement joins TRBV10-1 to TRBJ1-3; D is perhaps TRBD1 (5 bases). CDR1 is WNHNN, CDR2 SYGVQD, per germline (reference sequence). The V and J ends lost 6 bases and 0 bases respectively, with 9 bases between them. The CDR3 sequence is 14 residues long. CDR3 loop: CASSRDSSGNTIYF. The CDR3 coding sequence is TGCGCCAGCAGCCGGGACTCCTCTGGAAACACCATATATTTT.

The CDR3 reads CASSYRDTGNTIYF. DNA of the CDR3: TGTGCCAGCAGTTACCGGGACACGGGAAACACCATATATTTT. The gene calls are TRBV6-8 and TRBJ1-3; D perhaps matches TRBD1 (6 bases). Germline V gene lookup returns CDR1 MNHGY and CDR2 SAAAGT. The CDR3 is 14 residues long. V gave up 2 bases and J gave up 4 bases, with 9 bases separating them.

The chain joins TRBV7-8 to TRBJ2-1; D gene ambiguous. This CDR3 region has 13 residues. V was pared by 5 bases and J by 3 bases, with 8 bases between. CDR1 is SGHVS and CDR2 is FQNEAQ in the germline V gene. The CDR3 protein is CASSLPNYNEQFF. The CDR3 nucleotides are TGTGCCAGCAGCCTCCCAAACTACAATGAGCAGTTCTTC.

This clone was seen more than once but under ten times. The chain links TRBV10-1 to TRBJ1-1; a possible D gene is TRBD1 (6 bases). Between the trimmed V and J ends, which lost 3 bases and 11 bases, there was a span of 16 bases. Germline assignment: CDR1 WNHNN and CDR2 SYGVQD (reference sequence). The CDR3 contains 13 residues. The DNA for the CDR3 is TGCGCCAGCAGTGATCGTTTAACAGGGAATGCTTTCTTT. Amino acids: CASSDRLTGNAFF.

The CDR3 loop is CATQTQGAGANVLTF. CDR3 DNA: TGTGCCACCCAGACTCAGGGGGCTGGGGCCAACGTCCTGACTTTC. J is TRBJ2-6 and V is TRBV28; 7 bases agree with TRBD1. The CDR3 extends over 15 amino acids. Germline CDR1 MDHEN, CDR2 SYDVKM. Trimming removed 10 bases from V and 2 bases from J; junction bases left unmatched: 8.

The chain is built from TRBV19 and TRBJ1-6; 8 nucleotides align to TRBD1. The germline V gene has CDR1 LNHDA and CDR2 SQIVND (reference sequence). The CDR3 covers 18 residues. V shed 1 base, J shed 7 bases, and the junction held 12 bases outside the gene matches. The DNA for the CDR3 is TGTGCCAGTAGTATAGGGACCTCAGGGGGCAGGCCGAATTCACCCCTCCACTTT. Protein sequence: CASSIGTSGGRPNSPLHF.